This record covers a single TCR beta chain. What it binds is not known. Profiling relied on immunoSEQ multiplex PCR, and the TCRdb table lists in-frame clones only, not all of them. Of tens of thousands of clones listed, approximately 90% are singletons. Investigators merged groups given second doses at roughly 4 or roughly 12 weeks. Per germline, CDR1 SGHNT and CDR2 YYREEE (reference sequence). V lost 4 bases to trimming and J lost 1 base, with 9 bases between them. The CDR3 runs 13 residues. The data were obtained in a study of T cell responses to AZD1222 COVID-19 vaccine. General study points: Dominant CD4 TCR responses targeted spike regions 160-218 and 743-854. Donors were mostly white British, more females; clonal diversity possibly underestimated. Nearly half of spike-specific TCRs reportedly target variant regions that are unmutated in the B.1.351 and B.1.1.7 variants.

The receptor was isolated from an adult who received the AZD1222 COVID-19 vaccine. The source was peripheral blood, collected 28 days after the second AZD1222 dose. The rearrangement links TRBV5-4 to TRBJ2-7; a weak D match, TRBD2 (6 bases). The CDR3 region has the DNA TGTGCCAGCAGCCTCGCGGGGTCCTACGAGCAGTACTTC. It specifies CASSLAGSYEQYF.